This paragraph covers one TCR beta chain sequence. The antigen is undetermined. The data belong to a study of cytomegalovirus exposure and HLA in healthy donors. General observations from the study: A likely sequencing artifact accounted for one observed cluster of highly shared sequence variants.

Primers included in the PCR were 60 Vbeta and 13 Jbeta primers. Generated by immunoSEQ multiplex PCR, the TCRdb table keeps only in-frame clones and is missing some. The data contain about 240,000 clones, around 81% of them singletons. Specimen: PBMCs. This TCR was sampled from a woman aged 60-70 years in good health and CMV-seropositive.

CDR3 bases: TGTGCCAGCAGCTTATGGGGGGTTGGGGGAGGGGCCTACAATGAGCAGTTCTTC. As protein: CASSLWGVGGGAYNEQFF. This chain links TRBV7-2 with TRBJ2-1; 7 nucleotides agree with TRBD2. This CDR3 has 18 residues. The V and J ends lost 2 bases and 2 bases, in that order; junction bases with no gene match: 12. CDR1 and CDR2 (germline): SGHTA, FQGNSA.